The entry below describes one TCR beta chain. Its antigen remains unidentified. The record has no base qualities; no much larger clone is one base away. TCRbeta CDR3 regions were amplified from genomic DNA by means of the immunoSEQ Assay, a bias-controlled multiplex PCR. In the authors' own workflow: The number of nucleated cells in each sample was estimated by amplification of reference gene primers within the assay. To quantify the absolute abundance of each unique TCRbeta CDR3 rearrangement, sequence reads were collapsed and filtered. For each sample, productive Simpson clonality was calculated as the square root of Simpson's diversity index across productive rearrangements. The clones in this table, taken by TCRdb from immuneACCESS, are in-frame only. Not every clone is retained; where verified, under half of the shortfall comes from an unresolved V gene, and the cause of the rest is unknown. D and trimming come from the DNA, and the V and J calls and clone size come from that table. The sample profile shows hundreds of thousands of clones; about 83% of them were found once. The ten most abundant clones make up 6% of the sample.

This sample is drawn from a study of blood T cell repertoires in COVID-19 (dated by TCRdb to the early 2020s). About the study as a whole: Collaborator samples came from the United States, Italy and Spain and covered acute and convalescent phases of COVID-19. The prospective study material was composed of cDNA or gDNA derived from T cells, B-cell-depleted T cells, or PBMCs. The dataset comprised deeply sampled blood TCRbeta repertoires from subjects exposed to, actively infected with, or recovered from COVID-19. The repertoires were made available in a free public database intended to serve as a resource for research on the immune response to SARS-CoV-2. The samples were drawn from two sources: the first 160 participants of the ongoing ImmuneRACE study, and over 1,000 subjects contributed by 6 global collaborators. A de-identified subject ID, COVID-19 status, age in years and sex were almost always included in the sample metadata. Where available, HLA class I and class II types were taken from metadata supplied by the sample provider and were not determined by assay-based typing. The paper as a whole reports these results and caveats: The amount of clinical and demographic metadata varied by source and participant and was provided uncurated.

Enrolling through a virtual design, the prospective study's participants ranged in age from about 18 to 100 years and lived across some 23 United States geographic areas. In the prospective study, cohorts were assigned on the basis of participant-reported clinical history obtained from a screening survey and a study questionnaire. For ImmuneRACE Cohort 3, a participant was defined as recovered based on two consecutive negative NP/OP PCR tests, clearance by a healthcare professional, or resolution of symptoms. In the prospective study, whole blood, serum and a nasopharyngeal or oropharyngeal swab were collected from each participant by mobile phlebotomists. Additional blood draws and questionnaires over a 2-month period could optionally be provided by prospective study participants. Blood samples from the prospective study were shipped frozen or at room temperature prior to DNA extraction. Deletion took 8 bases off V and 5 bases off J, with a span of 18 bases between the germline ends. CDR3 length: 14 amino acids, cysteine to phenylalanine. CDR3 DNA only is kept here, 42 bases in frame from base 1. Looking up the germline V gene yields CDR1 MGHDK and CDR2 SYGVNS.

Specimen: PBMCs or T cells enriched from blood (not recorded which). The clonotype comes from a woman in her forties who had recovered from COVID-19. The chain is encoded by TRBV25-1 joined to TRBJ1-1, with the D segment identity uncertain. The DNA sequence reads TGTGCCAGCCTCCGGGGAGGGCTACATACTGAAGCTTTCTTT. Its protein reads: CASLRGGLHTEAFF.